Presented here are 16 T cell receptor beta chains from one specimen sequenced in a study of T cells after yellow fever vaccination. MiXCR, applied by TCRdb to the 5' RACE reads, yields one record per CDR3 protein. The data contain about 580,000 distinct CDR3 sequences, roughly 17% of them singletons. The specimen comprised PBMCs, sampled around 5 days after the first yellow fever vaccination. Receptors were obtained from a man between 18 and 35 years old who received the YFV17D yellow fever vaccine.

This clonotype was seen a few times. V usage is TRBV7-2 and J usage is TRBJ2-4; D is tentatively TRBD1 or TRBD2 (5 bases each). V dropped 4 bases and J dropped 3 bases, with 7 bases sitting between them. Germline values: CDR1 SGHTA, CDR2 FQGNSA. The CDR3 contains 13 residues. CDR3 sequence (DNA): TGTGCCAGCAGCTCAGGGAGCAAAAACATTCAGTACTTC. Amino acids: CASSSGSKNIQYF.

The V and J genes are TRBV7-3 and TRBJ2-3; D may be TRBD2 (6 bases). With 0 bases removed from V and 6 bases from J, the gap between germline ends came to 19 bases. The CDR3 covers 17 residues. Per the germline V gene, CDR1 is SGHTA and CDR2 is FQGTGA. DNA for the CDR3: TGTGCCAGCAGCTTAACCCCCCGGGGAGGCAGAGGGGATACGCAGTATTTT. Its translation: CASSLTPRGGRGDTQYF.

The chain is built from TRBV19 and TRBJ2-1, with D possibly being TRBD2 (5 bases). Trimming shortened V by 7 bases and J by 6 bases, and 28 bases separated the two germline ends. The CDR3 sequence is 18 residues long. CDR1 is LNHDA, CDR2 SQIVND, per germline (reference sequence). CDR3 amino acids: CASTPRGLVFGGSNEQFF. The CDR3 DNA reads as TGTGCCAGTACCCCCCGAGGCCTAGTGTTTGGAGGAAGCAATGAGCAGTTCTTC.

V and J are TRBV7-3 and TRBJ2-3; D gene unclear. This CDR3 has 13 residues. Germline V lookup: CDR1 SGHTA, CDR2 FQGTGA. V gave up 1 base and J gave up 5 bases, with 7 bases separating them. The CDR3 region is CASSLNRQDTQYF. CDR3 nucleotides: TGTGCCAGCAGCTTAAACCGGCAAGATACGCAGTATTTT.

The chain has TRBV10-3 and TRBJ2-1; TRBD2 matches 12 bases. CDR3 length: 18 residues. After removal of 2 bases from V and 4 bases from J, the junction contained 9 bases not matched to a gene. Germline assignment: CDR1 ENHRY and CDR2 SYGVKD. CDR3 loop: CAISETYGLAGKYNEQFF. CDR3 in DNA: TGTGCCATCAGTGAGACATACGGACTAGCGGGGAAATACAATGAGCAGTTCTTC.

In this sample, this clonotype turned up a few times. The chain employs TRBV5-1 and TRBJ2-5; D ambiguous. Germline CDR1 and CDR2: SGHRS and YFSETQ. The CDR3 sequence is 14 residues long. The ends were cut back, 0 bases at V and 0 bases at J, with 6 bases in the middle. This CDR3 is CASSLAQYQETQYF. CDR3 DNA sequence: TGCGCCAGCAGCTTGGCTCAGTACCAAGAGACCCAGTACTTC.

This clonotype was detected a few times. The DNA of the CDR3 is TGTGCCAGCAGTACACGAGGACAGGTAGCGGCCAAAAACATTCAGTACTTC. Protein product: CASSTRGQVAAKNIQYF. The chain links TRBV7-2 to TRBJ2-4; 7 bases line up with TRBD1. The germline gives CDR1 SGHTA, CDR2 FQGNSA. This CDR3 comprises 17 residues. V was pared by 6 bases and J by 1 base, with 12 bases of the junction left unmatched.

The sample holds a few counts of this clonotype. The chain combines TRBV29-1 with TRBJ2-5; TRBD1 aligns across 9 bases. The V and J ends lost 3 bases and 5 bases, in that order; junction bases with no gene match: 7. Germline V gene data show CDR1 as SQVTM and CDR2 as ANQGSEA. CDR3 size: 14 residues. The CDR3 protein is CSVEGGTGFETQYF. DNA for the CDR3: TGCAGCGTTGAGGGTGGGACAGGGTTCGAGACCCAGTACTTC.

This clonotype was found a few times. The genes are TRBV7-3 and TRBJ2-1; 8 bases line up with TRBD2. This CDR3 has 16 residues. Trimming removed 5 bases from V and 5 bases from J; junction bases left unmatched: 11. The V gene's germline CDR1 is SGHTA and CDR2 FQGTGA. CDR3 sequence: CASSLGLGLVNNEQFF. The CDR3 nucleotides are TGTGCCAGCAGCCTCGGGTTGGGACTAGTGAACAATGAGCAGTTCTTC.

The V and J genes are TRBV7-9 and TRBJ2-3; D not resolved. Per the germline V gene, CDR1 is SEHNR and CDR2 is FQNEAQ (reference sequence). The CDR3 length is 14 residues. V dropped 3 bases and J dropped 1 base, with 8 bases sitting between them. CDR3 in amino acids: CASSFNFGTDTQYF. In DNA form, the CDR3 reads TGTGCCAGCAGCTTTAACTTTGGCACAGATACGCAGTATTTT.

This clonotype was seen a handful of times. For the CDR3, the DNA is TGCAGCGTTGACCACGGTTATGGCTACACCTTC. Protein sequence: CSVDHGYGYTF. The chain combines TRBV29-1 with TRBJ1-2; D is uncertain. V lost 3 bases and J 5 bases, leaving 7 bases between the germline ends. The CDR3 is made up of 11 amino acids. Germline CDR1 SQVTM, CDR2 ANQGSEA.

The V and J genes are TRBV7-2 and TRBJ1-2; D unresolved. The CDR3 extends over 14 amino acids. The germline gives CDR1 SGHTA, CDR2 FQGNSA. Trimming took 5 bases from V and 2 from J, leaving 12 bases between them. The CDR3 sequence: CASSATGINYGYTF. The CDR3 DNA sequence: TGTGCCAGCAGCGCAACGGGGATCAACTATGGCTACACCTTC.

Written as DNA, the CDR3 is TGTGCCAGCAGAGGGGTCGGCAGATATGGCTACACCTTC. Translated: CASRGVGRYGYTF. This rearrangement joins TRBV27 to TRBJ1-2; TRBD1 might be the D (5 bases). This CDR3 comprises 13 residues. Germline loops: CDR1 MNHEY, CDR2 SMNVEV (reference sequence). V dropped 6 bases and J dropped 5 bases, with 13 bases sitting between them.

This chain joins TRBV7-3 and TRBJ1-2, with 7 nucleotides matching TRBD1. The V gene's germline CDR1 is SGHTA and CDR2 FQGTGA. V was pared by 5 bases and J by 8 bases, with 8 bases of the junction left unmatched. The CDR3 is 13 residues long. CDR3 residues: CASSPDREGGYTF. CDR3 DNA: TGTGCCAGCAGCCCCGACAGGGAAGGCGGCTACACCTTC.

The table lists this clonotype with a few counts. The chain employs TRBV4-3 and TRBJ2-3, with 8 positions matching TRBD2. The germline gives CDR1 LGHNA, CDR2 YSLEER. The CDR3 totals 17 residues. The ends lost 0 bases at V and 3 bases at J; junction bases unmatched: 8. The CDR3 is CASSQEGTGGLTDTQYF. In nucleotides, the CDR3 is TGCGCCAGCAGCCAAGAAGGAACGGGGGGGCTGACAGATACGCAGTATTTT.

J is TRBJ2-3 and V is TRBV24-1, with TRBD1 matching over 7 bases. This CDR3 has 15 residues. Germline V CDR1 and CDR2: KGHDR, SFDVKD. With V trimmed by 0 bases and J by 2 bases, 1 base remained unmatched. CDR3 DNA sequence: TGTGCCACCAGTGATTTGGGACAGGACACAGATACGCAGTATTTT. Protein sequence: CATSDLGQDTDTQYF.